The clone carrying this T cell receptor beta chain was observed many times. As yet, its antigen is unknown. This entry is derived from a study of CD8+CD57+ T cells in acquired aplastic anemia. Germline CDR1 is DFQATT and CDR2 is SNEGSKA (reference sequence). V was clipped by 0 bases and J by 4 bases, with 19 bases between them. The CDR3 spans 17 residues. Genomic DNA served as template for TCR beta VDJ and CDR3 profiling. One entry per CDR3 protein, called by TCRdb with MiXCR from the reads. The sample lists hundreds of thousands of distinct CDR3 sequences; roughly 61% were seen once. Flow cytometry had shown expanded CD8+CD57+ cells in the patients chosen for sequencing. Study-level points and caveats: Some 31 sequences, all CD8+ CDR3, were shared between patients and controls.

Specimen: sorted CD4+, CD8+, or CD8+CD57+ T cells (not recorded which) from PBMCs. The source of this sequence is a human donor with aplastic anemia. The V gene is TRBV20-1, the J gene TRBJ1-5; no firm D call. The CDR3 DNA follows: TGCAGTGCTAGAGATCTGACACGGGCCGGCGGTAATCAGCCCCAGCATTTT. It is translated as CSARDLTRAGGNQPQHF.